This record concerns one T cell receptor beta chain sequence. The data were taken from a study of blood T cell repertoires in COVID-19. Per the original methods: From reference gene primer amplification, estimates of nucleated cell counts were derived. Clones were sequenced by immunoSEQ multiplex PCR, and TCRdb holds only the in-frame ones, with some missing. V and J calls and clone size are as listed in that table; D and trimming were resolved from the DNA. The table lists roughly 200,000 clones, 86% of them singletons. The CDR3 runs to 16 residues. Trimming shortened V by 3 bases and J by 0 bases, and 14 bases separated the two germline ends. Germline V CDR1 and CDR2: SEHNR, FQNEAQ (reference sequence).

The receptor's source is a young woman who had recovered from COVID-19. Sequencing used PBMCs or T cells enriched from blood (not recorded which). The rearrangement uses TRBV7-9 and TRBJ1-1; possibly TRBD1 for D (5 bases). DNA for the CDR3: TGTGCCAGCAGCTTTTCCCAGGGCTTTGTGAACACTGAAGCTTTCTTT. This gives the protein CASSFSQGFVNTEAFF.